This T cell receptor (beta chain) derives from a study of T cells after yellow fever vaccination. A few counts support this clonotype. Its specificity is unknown. The study's findings and limits: On re-exposure, the response was weaker but peaked faster, at day 5 versus 15. Clonotypes shared by both compartments, CD4 and CD8, made up a small share. Re-detected after boosting: most primary clones, more than 95% of CD4 and roughly 88% of CD8.

Using its own MiXCR run on the 5' RACE reads, TCRdb lists one record per CDR3 protein. Here the sample spans 250,000 to 300,000 distinct CDR3 sequences, about 5.2% being singletons. Trimming shortened V by 0 bases and J by 3 bases, and 10 bases separated the two germline ends. The germline V gene encodes CDR1 SGHNT and CDR2 YYREEE (reference sequence). The CDR3 is 16 amino acids. This sequence was found in a man aged 18 to 35 who received the YFV17D yellow fever vaccine. The chain has TRBV5-4 and TRBJ2-6; weak D call: TRBD1 (6 bases). Sequencing used CD4+ T cells sorted from PBMCs, obtained on the day of the yellow fever booster vaccination. CDR3 bases: TGTGCCAGCAGCTTGGAGGGGGTTGATGGGGCCAACGTCCTGACTTTC. It specifies CASSLEGVDGANVLTF.